This T cell receptor beta chain was recovered during a study of cytomegalovirus exposure and HLA in healthy donors (dated by TCRdb to the late 2010s). Notes on the research overall: An earlier analysis of approximately 640 of the donors reported more than 250 Gb of sequence data and 117 million unique TCR beta sequences from roughly 180 million T cells. An earlier analysis of approximately 500 of the donors applied high-throughput TCR beta sequencing to assess whether each TCR beta V gene segment acted as functional or pseudogenic. To study patterns of TCR occurrence, a later analysis re-analyzed previously published TCR beta repertoires from 600 to 750 donors and added high-resolution HLA genotyping. About 300 gigabases of sequencing data and roughly 80 million unique TCR sequences made up an early release that covered approximately 650 HLA-typed donors. To predict cytomegalovirus infection status, the study brought together high-throughput TCR immunosequencing, statistical association of individual TCRs with disease status, and machine learning. The T cell repertoires of 700 or so subjects were profiled by immunosequencing and related to cytomegalovirus serostatus. Rather than drawing on any new phenotypic data, the later analysis identified candidate immune exposures from TCR beta sequences and the way those sequences occurred across donors. A later genetic analysis took genome-wide SNP genotypes for 398 of the 666 donors and used that subset as a discovery cohort. Both class I and class II loci were covered by HLA typing, at four-digit resolution. The number of typed donors differed by locus: 629-630 for A, B, C, DRB1 and DQB1; roughly 510 for DQA1; 606 for DPA1; and 400 to 480 for DPB1. Every repertoire in the discovery cohort had been generated on one and the same sequencing platform. The genetic ancestry cluster associated with self-reported Caucasian donors included about 84% of the 398 genotyped donors. The study aimed to test whether cataloging public T cell receptors could reveal signatures of past pathogen exposure. Donor age, sex, ethnicity and CMV serostatus were compiled alongside the repertoire data. Among 398 genotyped donors of the cohort, an average of roughly 230,000 unique TCR beta nucleotide sequences was sequenced per donor, of which roughly 17% were non-productive. A separate validation cohort of 100 to 150 different subjects was used in addition to the approximately 700-subject first cohort. Because of strong linkage in the cohort, 4 to 6 DR-DQ haplotypes were treated as single units for association and clustering.

The cohort comprised approximately 700 healthy bone marrow donors. At the time of sampling, all cohort members were nominally healthy, though unrecorded immune exposures were likely present. The donor tested CMV seropositive, placing the donor among the approximately 310 seropositive members of the cohort. Each donor provided a peripheral blood sample, and peripheral blood mononuclear cells were used for TCR beta sequencing. Genomic DNA extraction from the blood cell samples was performed with the Qiagen DNeasy Blood Extraction Kit. A note on this clone: Its antigen is currently not known. No quality values exist for individual bases; no much larger clone is one base distant.

The method was the immunoSEQ multiplex PCR assay. For the multiplex PCR, a mixture combining 60 forward primers for TCR Vbeta segments and 13 reverse primers for TCR Jbeta segments was used. Amplification of the CDR3 region of rearranged TCR beta genes was performed with a multiplex PCR assay on genomic DNA. On the Illumina HiSeq System, the amplified TCR beta libraries were sequenced as 87-base-pair reads. The paper's data handling went like this. A later analysis tallied around 82 million unique TCR beta chains across the 660 or so repertoires, and some 10 million of those chains were shared by two or more donors. Raw reads were error-corrected and collapsed into unique sequences by a nearest-neighbor algorithm in which closely related sequences were merged to remove PCR and sequencing errors. CDR3 sequences were aligned to IMGT reference sequences to assign V, D and J gene segments. For a sequence to be retained, a match of at least six nucleotides was required to both a V gene segment and a J gene segment. Rearrangements were called productive when the CDR3 lacked stop codons and stayed in frame with V and J; all others were non-productive. Following IMGT convention, CDR3 was defined as the stretch from the second conserved V-encoded cysteine up to the conserved J-encoded phenylalanine. The earlier analysis of 587 of the donors excluded any sequence lacking an unambiguous match to a single V gene segment. An earlier analysis of fewer than 650 of the donors classified V segments as functional when productive rearrangements were above 56.7% and as segregating when the standard deviation between donors was above 5%. A statistical classification framework was built to diagnose cytomegalovirus status from the catalog of TCR beta chain sequences. A later analysis assigned V and J genes by comparing TCR nucleotide sequences with IMGT/GENE-DB human TR gene sequences. The TCRdist pipeline was used in a later analysis to assign CDR3 sequences and most-parsimonious VDJ recombination scenarios. A later analysis defined each TCR beta chain by its CDR3 amino acid sequence plus V-gene family, and excluded reads lacking a unique V-gene family. A later analysis removed 600 or so highly shared, low-generation-probability nucleotide sequences to deal with suspected cross-contamination and a sequencing artifact. A later analysis calculated a clonal expansion index for each public chain from normalized within-repertoire ranks of inferred template counts. Generation probabilities in a later analysis came from a VDJ recombination model fitted to out-of-frame rearrangements, and those results were checked against IGoR. In a later analysis, hypergeometric tests were used to score TCR-TCR, TCR-HLA and TCR-CMV co-occurrence, with a repertoire-size bias correction applied to TCR pairs. To estimate false discovery rates, a later analysis permuted the HLA or CMV assignments 20 times. In a later analysis, co-occurring TCRs were grouped using DBSCAN, with TCRdist sequence similarity added in when clustering inside HLA-allele-positive subsets. Repertoires with fewer than 30,000 or more than 120,000 public chains were left out of co-occurrence clustering, as were four to six repertoires with anomalous nucleotide sharing. This is the immuneACCESS table as TCRdb keeps it, with only in-frame sequences that have V and J called. A part of the clones is gone; compared with another copy, unresolved V genes explain less than half, and the rest is unexplained. The V and J calls and the clone size are those of that table, but D and trimming were determined from the DNA. The sample includes fewer than 150,000 clones, with about 80% observed a single time. 2.7% of the sample rests with the top ten.

Beyond this particular receptor, the publication reports: The study listed 150 to 200 TCR beta chains as associated with cytomegalovirus. A cluster of highly shared sequence variants was judged likely to be a technical artifact of the sequencing pipeline. A further reported finding was that TCR beta sequences accurately predicted the HLA-A and HLA-B alleles for most subjects in the first cohort. Compared with the 666-donor mean, donors in an Asian-associated ancestry cluster had fewer N-insertions in productive TCRs, according to a later genetic analysis. In a later analysis, several top co-occurrence clusters were reported to appear linked to parvovirus B19, influenza, CMV and Epstein-Barr virus. Broadly in line with IMGT annotations, most TCR beta V segments showed up in productive rearrangements about 90% or about 30% of the time in an earlier analysis of around 550 of the donors. A few of the identified cytomegalovirus-associated TCR beta chains were confirmed in vitro to be specific for cytomegalovirus antigens. In a later analysis, the rate of TCR association differed among HLA loci, with DRB1 alleles having the most associated TCRs and HLA-C alleles having the fewest. Across donors, most TCR sequences were observed very rarely, whereas some public TCRs were present in many individuals. In a later analysis, HLA-associated TCR beta chains showed more clonal expansion and lower generation probabilities than non-associated chains that were equally common. For the cohort, immune exposure information was limited to CMV serostatus. An association between a missense DCLRE1C variant and V-gene and J-gene trimming of TCR beta chains was found in a later genetic analysis and replicated in an independent cohort. Correlated functional status among segregating V segments might be attributable to linkage disequilibrium, but an unknown experimental factor could not be ruled out. Some IMGT-functional V segments, including TRBV6-2 and TRBV6-3, could not be told apart with the 87-base-pair reads, so those segments were excluded. The authors suggested that the approach could potentially be generalized to other disease states and immunological phenotypes. At a false discovery rate of 0.05, a later analysis linked 16,000 or so TCR beta sequences to specific HLA alleles. In a later analysis, most CMV-associated TCR beta chains were found to appear HLA-restricted, with HLA associations seemingly driven largely by CMV exposure. Because counts were too low, some 17 rarely observed V segments, including chromosome 9 orphons, were left out of the earlier analysis of 500 to 650 of the donors. Assigning TCR associations to individual alleles was difficult when HLA alleles, especially DR and DQ, strongly co-occurred. Because some donors lacked HLA typing at each locus, the association tests relied only on the typed subset. Roughly uniform sequencing depth across donors was assumed in presence/absence analyses, although this assumption may not hold. In both the original and validation cohorts, the classifier was reported to diagnose cytomegalovirus status with high specificity and sensitivity. This cohort had only TCR beta chains sequenced, and the lack of alpha or paired-chain data limited which features could be detected.

Per the germline V gene, SGHRS is the CDR1 and YFSETQ is the CDR2. Including the terminal cysteine and phenylalanine, the CDR3 comprises 19 residues. Of the read, only the CDR3 DNA is kept; its 57 bases are in frame from base 1. Trimming takes 4 bases off V and 4 bases off J; junction bases not matched to a gene: 12. This clonotype was obtained from a woman in her forties in good health and CMV-seropositive. Sequenced: PBMCs. The chain joins TRBV5-1 to TRBJ2-2, with 14 bases in between that match TRBD2. The CDR3 protein sequence reads: CASSPRLAGGPGATGELFF. DNA sequence: TGCGCCAGCAGCCCTCGACTAGCGGGGGGGCCGGGGGCCACCGGGGAGCTGTTTTTT.